This T cell receptor (beta chain) came from a study of early T cells in non-severe SARS-CoV-2 infection. Study observations and caveats: Matching with VDJdb favored anti-spike CD8 responses (missing private and CD4 specificities).

This clonotype was detected a few times. No antigen is known for it. This CDR3 comprises 15 residues. The germline gives CDR1 DFQATT, CDR2 SNEGSKA (reference sequence). Trimming at V came to 3 bases and at J to 9 bases, leaving 12 bases not matched to a gene. The TCR library protocol was used to attach unique molecular identifiers. These identifiers were attached to individual cDNA molecules. From the 5' RACE reads, TCRdb called clonotypes with MiXCR, one entry per CDR3 protein. The sample carries some 77,000 distinct CDR3 sequences, roughly 12% recorded once. This TCR was sampled from an adult who was a healthcare worker with PCR-confirmed SARS-CoV-2 infection or an uninfected control (not recorded which). The donor label of this sample is uncertain. Sequences were derived from whole blood, sampled at baseline. This rearrangement joins TRBV20-1 to TRBJ2-1; 9 bases fit TRBD2. DNA of the CDR3: TGCAGTGCTAGCCGGCCGTTGAGCGGGAGGTTTGAGCAGTTCTTC. It translates to CSASRPLSGRFEQFF.